This T cell receptor beta chain was sequenced during a study of blood T cells in healthy people across ages. The authors ran a second PCR of 7 to 11 cycles using a sample-barcoded 5' primer and a J-beta primer mix. Carrying 12 random nucleotides, a template-switch adaptor labeled each individual cDNA molecule. TCRdb reprocessed the 5' RACE reads with MiXCR, giving one entry per CDR3 protein. The sample records roughly 1 million distinct CDR3 sequences, roughly a quarter being singletons. Germline lookup yields CDR1 LNHDA and CDR2 SQIVND (reference sequence). With 3 bases clipped from V and 2 bases from J, the junction kept 4 bases outside the gene matches. The CDR3 has 15 residues. The study recruited healthy Caucasian donors from Russia who were aged about 6 to 90. This same sample was also taken into another study, of T cells of mothers and their children. That source reports: Mothers and children who were related shared slightly more overlap than unrelated pairs, but not significantly more.

The sequencing sample was made of blood. The chain is built from TRBV19 and TRBJ2-5; 9 bases align to TRBD2. This clonotype originated in a girl aged 2-10 years in good health. The CDR3 nucleotides are TGTGCCAGTAGTATTAGCCTAGCGGGACAAGAGACCCAGTACTTC. Residues: CASSISLAGQETQYF.